This T cell receptor beta chain derives from a study of high-grade serous ovarian cancer treatment subgroups. About the research overall: Mean per sample: around 14,000 reads, more than 6,500 unique TCR beta rearrangements. The study's findings and limits: Only CDR3 was analyzed; CDR1 and CDR2 were not. TCR relatedness rose with neoantigen level and trended with mutation load.

The CDR3 length is 14 residues. The germline V gene has CDR1 SGHNT and CDR2 YYREEE (reference sequence). The trim removed 3 bases at V and 4 bases at J, leaving 5 bases unmatched. This clone was counted a few times. Its specificity is not known. Tumor tissue was taken before any definitive surgery or chemotherapy was given. Measured with immunoSEQ multiplex PCR; TCRdb has only the in-frame clones, and not every one. The table has several thousand clones, under 85% seen once. The sequenced sample consisted of tumor tissue. J is TRBJ1-2 and V is TRBV5-4; 8 positions agree with TRBD1. The source is a human donor with high-grade serous ovarian cancer. The CDR3 loop reads CASSWTGTGYGYTF. CDR3 DNA sequence: TGTGCCAGCAGCTGGACAGGGACAGGCTATGGCTACACCTTC.